This TCR beta chain was obtained from a study of OX40 agonist ivuxolimab in advanced cancers. Study background: Cancers in dose escalation were hepatocellular, melanoma, renal cell and head and neck. Study-wide findings and caveats: The average count of expanded clones was higher among CD8+ T cells than among CD4+.

CDR1 is SSHAT, CDR2 FNYEAQ, per germline (reference sequence). Deletions cut 5 bases from V and 5 bases from J, with 10 bases between. The CDR3 consists of 13 residues. Libraries were prepared by immunoSEQ multiplex PCR; TCRdb keeps only in-frame clonotypes and omits some of them. The sample shows 82,000 or so clones, 75% to 90% of them seen only once. This clone appeared once. Its antigen is not known. The sample consisted of CD4+ or CD8+ T cells sorted from blood, taken in a trial of the OX40 agonist ivuxolimab. The receptor was derived from an adult with an advanced solid tumor such as melanoma, head and neck, liver or kidney cancer. The rearrangement uses TRBV7-7 and TRBJ2-1; a weak D match, TRBD2 (6 bases). This chain's CDR3 is CASSVAGNNEQFF. The CDR3, as DNA: TGTGCCAGCAGCGTTGCGGGGAACAATGAGCAGTTCTTC.